This T cell receptor beta chain was captured in a study of human T cells and chemical hapten exposure. Trimming pared 5 bases from V and 8 bases from J, leaving 18 bases between. CDR3 size: 13 residues. Germline loops: CDR1 DFQATT, CDR2 SNEGSKA (reference sequence). TCRdb called the RACE reads again in MiXCR, with one record for every CDR3 protein. The data contain about 380,000 distinct CDR3 sequences, 5.1% of them singletons. This clonotype has a count of ten or more. Sample time point: pre-sensitization, week 0. Treatment denoted: therapeutic diphenylcyclopropenone sensitization with weekly scalp DPC.

V gene TRBV20-1 combines with J gene TRBJ1-2, with D possibly being TRBD1 (6 bases). The source was whole blood, collected in connection with sensitization to the hapten diphenylcyclopropenone (DPC). The sequence was collected from a woman aged 45 to 65 with alopecia areata. Some clones in this sample may be carry-over from other donors' samples. The CDR3 nucleotides are TGCAGTGCTCCCAAGCAGGGGCTCCGGGGCTACACCTTC. It translates to CSAPKQGLRGYTF.